Shown below are 6 T cell receptor beta chains from a single sample sequenced in a study of tumor and adjacent non-tumor tissue in lung cancer. No cell sorting was done before RNA was extracted from the tissue. Three rounds of nested PCR, following a modified ARM-PCR protocol, produced the TCRbeta library. TCRdb re-derived calls from the multiplex PCR reads in MiXCR, one entry per CDR3 protein. The sample lists 85,000 to 100,000 distinct CDR3 sequences, about 67% occurring once. The specimen sequenced was lung tumor tissue. The source of these receptors is a man aged 55 to 70 with non-small cell lung cancer.

In regard to this clonotype: The conserved phenylalanine or tryptophan normally closing the CDR3 is absent here, so this likely arose from a read error. This sequence joins TRBV29-1 and TRBJ2-7, with a tentative D call TRBD1 (5 bases). The V and J ends lost 4 bases and 2 bases respectively, with 9 bases between them. Germline lookup yields CDR1 SQVTM and CDR2 ANQGSEA. CDR3 length: 12 amino acids. The CDR3 bases are TGCAGCGTTGGCCAGGACACCTACGAGCAGTACTTA. Translated: CSVGQDTYEQYL.

The chain combines TRBV6-5 with TRBJ2-1, with TRBD1 identical over 7 bases. The V gene end was trimmed by 6 bases and the J gene end by 8 bases; junction bases not matched to a gene: 13. Germline CDR1 MNHEY, CDR2 SVGAGI. The CDR3 length is 15 residues. This chain's CDR3 is CASSPYRGARHEQFF. As DNA, the CDR3 is TGTGCCAGCAGCCCTTACAGGGGAGCTCGACATGAGCAGTTCTTC.

With respect to this clonotype: At one boundary the junction diverges from the germline segment, which might be a read error. The V call is TRBV20-1, the J call TRBJ1-1; D gene uncertain. The CDR3 extends over 16 amino acids. Per the germline V gene, CDR1 is DFQATT and CDR2 is SNEGSKA (reference sequence). CDR3 sequence reads: CSARDFTRESNTEAFF. The CDR3 DNA follows: TGCAGTGCTAGAGATTTTACAAGGGAGTCGAACACTGAAGCTTTTTTT.

This clonotype was seen at least ten times. The chain couples TRBV20-1 to TRBJ1-5; no clear D. Germline V gene lookup returns CDR1 DFQATT and CDR2 SNEGSKA (reference sequence). V was pared by 3 bases and J by 0 bases, with 9 bases between. The CDR3 covers 14 residues. CDR3 in amino acids: CSASEPYSNQPQHF. The CDR3, as DNA: TGCAGTGCTAGTGAGCCTTATAGCAATCAGCCCCAGCATTTT.

On this clonotype: The final CDR3 position lacks the conserved phenylalanine or tryptophan, pointing to a likely read error. CDR3 loop: CASSEVLSEQFS. The CDR3 DNA reads TGCGCCAGCAGTGAGGTTTTGAGTGAGCAGTTCTCC. The genes are TRBV10-2 and TRBJ2-1; D not resolved. CDR1 and CDR2 (germline): WSHSY, SAAADI. V lost 2 bases and J 9 bases, leaving 8 bases between the germline ends. The CDR3 runs to 12 residues.

Points on this clonotype: Relative to the germline gene, one junction end is altered; a read error may explain this. The chain carries TRBV12-3 or TRBV12-4 and TRBJ2-7, with TRBD2 matching 7 bases. This CDR3 region has 18 residues. The CDR3 loop is CASTFAGDVADPTKKQYF. In nucleotides, the CDR3 is TGTGCCAGCACTTTCGCGGGGGACGTAGCGGACCCTACTAAAAAGCAATACTTC.